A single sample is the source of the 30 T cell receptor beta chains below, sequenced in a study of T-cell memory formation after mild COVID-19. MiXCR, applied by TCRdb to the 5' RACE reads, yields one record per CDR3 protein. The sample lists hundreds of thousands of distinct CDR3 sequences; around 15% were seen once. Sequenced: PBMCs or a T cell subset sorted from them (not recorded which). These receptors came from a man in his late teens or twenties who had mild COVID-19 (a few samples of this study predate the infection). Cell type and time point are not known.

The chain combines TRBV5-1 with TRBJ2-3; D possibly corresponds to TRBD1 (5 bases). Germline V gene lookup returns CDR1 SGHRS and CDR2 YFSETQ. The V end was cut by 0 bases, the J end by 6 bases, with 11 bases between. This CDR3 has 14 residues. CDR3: CASSLGRDDDTQYF. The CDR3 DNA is TGCGCCAGCAGCTTGGGCAGGGATGACGATACGCAGTATTTT.

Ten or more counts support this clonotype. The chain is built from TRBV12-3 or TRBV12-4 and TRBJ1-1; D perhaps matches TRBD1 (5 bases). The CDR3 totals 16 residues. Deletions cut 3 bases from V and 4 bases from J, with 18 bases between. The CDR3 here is CASSFAAGLVSTEAFF. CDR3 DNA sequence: TGTGCCAGCAGTTTTGCTGCAGGGTTAGTCAGCACTGAAGCTTTCTTT.

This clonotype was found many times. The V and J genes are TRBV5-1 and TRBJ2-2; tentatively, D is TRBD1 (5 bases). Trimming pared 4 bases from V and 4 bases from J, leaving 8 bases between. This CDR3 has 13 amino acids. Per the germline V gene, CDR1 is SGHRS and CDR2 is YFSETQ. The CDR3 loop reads CASSLDSTGELFF. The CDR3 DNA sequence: TGCGCCAGCAGCCTCGACAGCACCGGGGAGCTGTTTTTT.

The CDR3 DNA reads as TGTGCCAGCAGTCGTGGACTACTTAGCACAGATACGCAGTATTTT. Translated: CASSRGLLSTDTQYF. This chain connects TRBV9 to TRBJ2-3, with a weak D call TRBD2 (6 bases). Trimming stripped 5 bases from V and 0 bases from J, with 13 bases between. Germline V gene lookup returns CDR1 SGDLS and CDR2 YYNGEE. The CDR3 extends over 15 amino acids.

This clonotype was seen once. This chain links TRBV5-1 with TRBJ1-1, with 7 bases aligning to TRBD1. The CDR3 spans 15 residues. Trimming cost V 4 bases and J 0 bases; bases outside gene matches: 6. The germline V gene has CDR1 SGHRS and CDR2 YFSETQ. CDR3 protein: CASSDLQGMNTEAFF. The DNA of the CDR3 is TGCGCCAGCAGCGACCTACAGGGGATGAACACTGAAGCTTTCTTT.

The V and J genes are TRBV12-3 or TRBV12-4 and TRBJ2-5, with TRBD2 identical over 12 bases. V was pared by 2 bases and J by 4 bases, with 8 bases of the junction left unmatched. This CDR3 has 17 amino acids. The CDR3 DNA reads TGTGCCAGCAGTTTACCCACCCTAGCGGGGGGGATAGAGACCCAGTACTTC. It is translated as CASSLPTLAGGIETQYF.

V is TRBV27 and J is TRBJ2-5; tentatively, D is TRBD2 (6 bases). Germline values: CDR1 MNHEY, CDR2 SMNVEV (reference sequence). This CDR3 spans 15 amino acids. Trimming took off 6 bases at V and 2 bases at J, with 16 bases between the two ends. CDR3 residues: CASSGGKWVQETQYF. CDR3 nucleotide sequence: TGTGCCAGCAGCGGAGGGAAGTGGGTTCAAGAGACCCAGTACTTC.

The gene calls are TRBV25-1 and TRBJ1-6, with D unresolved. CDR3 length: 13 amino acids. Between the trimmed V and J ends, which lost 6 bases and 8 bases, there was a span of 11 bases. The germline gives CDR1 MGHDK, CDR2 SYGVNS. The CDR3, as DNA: TGTGCCAGCAGGGGGTTTGGCGATTCACCCCTCCACTTT. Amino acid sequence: CASRGFGDSPLHF.

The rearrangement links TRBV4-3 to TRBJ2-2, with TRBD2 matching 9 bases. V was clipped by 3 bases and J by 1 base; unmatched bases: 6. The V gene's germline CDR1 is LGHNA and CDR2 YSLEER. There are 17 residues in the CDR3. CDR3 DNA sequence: TGCGCCAGCAGCCATTCTAGCGGGGTGGTGAACACCGGGGAGCTGTTTTTT. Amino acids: CASSHSSGVVNTGELFF.

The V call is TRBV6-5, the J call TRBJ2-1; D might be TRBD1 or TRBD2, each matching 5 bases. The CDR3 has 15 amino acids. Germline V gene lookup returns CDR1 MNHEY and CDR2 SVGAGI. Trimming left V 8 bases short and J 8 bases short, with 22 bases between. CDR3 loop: CASYGNKGPRDEQFF. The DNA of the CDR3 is TGTGCCAGCTACGGTAACAAGGGACCCAGGGATGAGCAGTTCTTC.

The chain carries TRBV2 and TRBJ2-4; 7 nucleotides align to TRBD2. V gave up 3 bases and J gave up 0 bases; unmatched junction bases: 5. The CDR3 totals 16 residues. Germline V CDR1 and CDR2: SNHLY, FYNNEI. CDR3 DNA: TGTGCCAGCAGTGATCCGGGGGGAATAGCCAAAAACATTCAGTACTTC. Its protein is CASSDPGGIAKNIQYF.

CDR3 protein: CASSPMGYGEQFF. Written as DNA, the CDR3 is TGTGCCAGCAGCCCGATGGGTTATGGGGAGCAGTTCTTC. This chain connects TRBV7-2 to TRBJ2-1; unclear D gene. Germline V CDR1 and CDR2: SGHTA, FQGNSA. The CDR3 has 13 residues. The V gene lost 5 bases and the J gene lost 10 bases, with 15 bases spanning the gap.

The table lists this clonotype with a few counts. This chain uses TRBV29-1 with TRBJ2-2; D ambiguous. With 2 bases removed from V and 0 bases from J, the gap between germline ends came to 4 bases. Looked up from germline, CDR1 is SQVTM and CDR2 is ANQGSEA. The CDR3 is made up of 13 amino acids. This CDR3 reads CSVESPNTGELFF. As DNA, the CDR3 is TGCAGCGTTGAATCTCCGAACACCGGGGAGCTGTTTTTT.

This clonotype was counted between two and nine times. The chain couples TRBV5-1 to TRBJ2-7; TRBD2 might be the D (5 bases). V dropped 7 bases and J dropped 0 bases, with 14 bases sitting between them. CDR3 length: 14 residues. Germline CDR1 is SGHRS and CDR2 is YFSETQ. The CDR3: CASRWTLSSYEQYF. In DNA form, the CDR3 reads TGCGCCAGCCGGTGGACTCTTAGCTCCTACGAGCAGTACTTC. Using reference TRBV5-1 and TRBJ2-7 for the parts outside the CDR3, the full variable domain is KAGVTQTPRYLIKTRGQQVTLSCSPISGHRSVSWYQQTPGQGLQFLFEYFSETQRNKGNFPGRFSGRQFSNSRSEMNVSTLELGDSALYLCASRWTLSSYEQYFGPGTRLTVT.

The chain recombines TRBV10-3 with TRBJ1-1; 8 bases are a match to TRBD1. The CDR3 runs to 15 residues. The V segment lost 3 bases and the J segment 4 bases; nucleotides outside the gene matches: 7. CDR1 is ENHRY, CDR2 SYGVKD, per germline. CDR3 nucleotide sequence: TGTGCCATCAGTGACTCAGACAGGGGTGGCACTGAAGCTTTCTTT. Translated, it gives CAISDSDRGGTEAFF.

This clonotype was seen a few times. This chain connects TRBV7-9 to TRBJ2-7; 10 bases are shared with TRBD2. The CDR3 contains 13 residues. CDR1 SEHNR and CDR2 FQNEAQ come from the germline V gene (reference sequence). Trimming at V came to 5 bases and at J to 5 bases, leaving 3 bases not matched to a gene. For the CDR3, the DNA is TGTGCCAGCAGCCCCGGGACTAGCGACGAGCAGTACTTC. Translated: CASSPGTSDEQYF.

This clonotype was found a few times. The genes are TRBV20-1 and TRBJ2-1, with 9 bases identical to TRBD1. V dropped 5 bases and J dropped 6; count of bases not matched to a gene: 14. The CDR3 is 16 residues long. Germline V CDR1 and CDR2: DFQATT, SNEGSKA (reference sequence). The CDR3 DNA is TGCAGTGCTCACGGCCCCGGGACAGGGACTGGCAATGAGCAGTTCTTC. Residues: CSAHGPGTGTGNEQFF.

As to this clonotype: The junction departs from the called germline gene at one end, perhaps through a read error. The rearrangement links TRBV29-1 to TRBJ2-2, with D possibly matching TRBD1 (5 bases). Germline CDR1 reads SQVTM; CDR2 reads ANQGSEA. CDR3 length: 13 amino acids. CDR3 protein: CSAERGNTGELFF. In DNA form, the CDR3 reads TGCAGCGCTGAAAGGGGGAACACCGGGGAGCTGTTTTTT.

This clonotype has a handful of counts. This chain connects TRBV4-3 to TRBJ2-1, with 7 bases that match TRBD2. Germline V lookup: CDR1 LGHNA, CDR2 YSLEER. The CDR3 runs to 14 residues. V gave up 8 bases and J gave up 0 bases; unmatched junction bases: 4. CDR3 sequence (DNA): TGCGCCAGCGGGGGGGGTTTCTCCTACAATGAGCAGTTCTTC. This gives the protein CASGGGFSYNEQFF.

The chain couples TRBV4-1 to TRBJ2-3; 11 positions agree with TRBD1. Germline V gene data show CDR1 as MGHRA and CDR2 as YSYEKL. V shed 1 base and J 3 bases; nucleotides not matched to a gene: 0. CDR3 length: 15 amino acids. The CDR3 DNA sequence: TGCGCCAGCAGCCAAGGGGACAGGGGGACAGATACGCAGTATTTT. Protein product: CASSQGDRGTDTQYF.

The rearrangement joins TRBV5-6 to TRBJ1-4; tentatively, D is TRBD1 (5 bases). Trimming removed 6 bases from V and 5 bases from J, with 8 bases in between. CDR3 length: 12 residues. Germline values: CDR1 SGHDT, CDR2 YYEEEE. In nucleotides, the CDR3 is TGTGCCAGCAACCAGGGAAATGAAAAACTGTTTTTT. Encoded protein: CASNQGNEKLFF. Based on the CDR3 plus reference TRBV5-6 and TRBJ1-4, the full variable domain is DAGVTQSPTHLIKTRGQQVTLRCSPKSGHDTVSWYQQALGQGPQFIFQYYEEEERQRGNFPDRFSGHQFPNYSSELNVNALLLGDSALYLCASNQGNEKLFFGSGTQLSVL.

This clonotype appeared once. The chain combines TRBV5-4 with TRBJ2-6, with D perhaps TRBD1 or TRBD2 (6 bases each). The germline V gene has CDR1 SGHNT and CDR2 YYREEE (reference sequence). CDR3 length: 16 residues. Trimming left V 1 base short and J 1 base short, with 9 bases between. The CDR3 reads CASSLKGGSGANVLTF. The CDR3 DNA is TGTGCCAGCAGCTTGAAGGGGGGTTCTGGGGCCAACGTCCTGACTTTC.

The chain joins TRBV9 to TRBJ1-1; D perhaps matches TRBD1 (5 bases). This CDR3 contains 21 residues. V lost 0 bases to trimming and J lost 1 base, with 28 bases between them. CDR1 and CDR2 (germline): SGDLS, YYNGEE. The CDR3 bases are TGTGCCAGCAGCGTAGCCCCCCTACCCCGGGACGCTGGGGTTGCGAACACTGAAGCTTTCTTT. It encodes CASSVAPLPRDAGVANTEAFF.

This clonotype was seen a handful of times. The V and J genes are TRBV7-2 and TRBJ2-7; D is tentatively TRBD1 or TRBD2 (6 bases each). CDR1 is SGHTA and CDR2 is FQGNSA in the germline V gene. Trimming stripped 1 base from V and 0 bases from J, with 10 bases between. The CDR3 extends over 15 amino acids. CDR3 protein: CASSLVGGISYEQYV. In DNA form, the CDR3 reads TGTGCCAGCAGCTTAGTCGGGGGCATCTCCTACGAGCAGTACGTC.

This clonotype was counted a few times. The CDR3, as DNA: TGTGCCTGGAGTGTGGGCCAGGGTGGAAACATTCAGTACTTC. Encoded protein: CAWSVGQGGNIQYF. The chain joins TRBV30 to TRBJ2-4, with a tentative D call TRBD1 (5 bases). The CDR3 is 14 amino acids. The V end lost 0 bases, the J end lost 6 bases, and 12 bases lay between the germline ends. Germline V gene lookup returns CDR1 GTSNPN and CDR2 SVGIG (reference sequence).

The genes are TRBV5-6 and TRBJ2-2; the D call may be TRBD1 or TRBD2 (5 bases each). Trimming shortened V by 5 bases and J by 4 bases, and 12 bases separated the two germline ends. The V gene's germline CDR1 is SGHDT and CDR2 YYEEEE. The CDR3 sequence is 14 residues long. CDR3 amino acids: CASSNWGFTGELFF. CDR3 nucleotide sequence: TGTGCCAGCAGTAACTGGGGGTTCACCGGGGAGCTGTTTTTT.

The CDR3 spells CASSLAVTGQLGPQHF. CDR3 DNA: TGTGCCAGCAGCTTAGCGGTGACAGGTCAGCTTGGGCCCCAGCATTTT. V is TRBV7-8 and J is TRBJ1-5; maybe TRBD1 (6 bases). The CDR3 has 16 residues. Germline CDR1 and CDR2: SGHVS and FQNEAQ. V was clipped by 0 bases and J by 9 bases, with 18 bases between them.

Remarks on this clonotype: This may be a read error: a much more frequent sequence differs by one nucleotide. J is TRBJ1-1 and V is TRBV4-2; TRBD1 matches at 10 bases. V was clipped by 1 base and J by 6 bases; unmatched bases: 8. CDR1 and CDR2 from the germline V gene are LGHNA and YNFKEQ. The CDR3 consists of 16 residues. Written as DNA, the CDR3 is TGTGCCAGCAGCCAAGCGTTGACAGGGGGCGCGTCTGAAGCTTTCTTT. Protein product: CASSQALTGGASEAFF.

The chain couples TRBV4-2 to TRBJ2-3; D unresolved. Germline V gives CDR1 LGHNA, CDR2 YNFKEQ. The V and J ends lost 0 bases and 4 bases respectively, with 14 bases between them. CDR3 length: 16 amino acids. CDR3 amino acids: CASSQDFRQAADTQYF. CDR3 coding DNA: TGTGCCAGCAGCCAAGATTTTCGGCAGGCCGCAGATACGCAGTATTTT.

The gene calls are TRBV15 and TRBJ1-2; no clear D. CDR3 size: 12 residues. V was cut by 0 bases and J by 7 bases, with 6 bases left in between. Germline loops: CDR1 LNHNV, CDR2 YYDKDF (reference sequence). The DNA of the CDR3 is TGTGCCACCAGCAGAGAAGGCTTTGGCTACACCTTC. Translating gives CATSREGFGYTF.